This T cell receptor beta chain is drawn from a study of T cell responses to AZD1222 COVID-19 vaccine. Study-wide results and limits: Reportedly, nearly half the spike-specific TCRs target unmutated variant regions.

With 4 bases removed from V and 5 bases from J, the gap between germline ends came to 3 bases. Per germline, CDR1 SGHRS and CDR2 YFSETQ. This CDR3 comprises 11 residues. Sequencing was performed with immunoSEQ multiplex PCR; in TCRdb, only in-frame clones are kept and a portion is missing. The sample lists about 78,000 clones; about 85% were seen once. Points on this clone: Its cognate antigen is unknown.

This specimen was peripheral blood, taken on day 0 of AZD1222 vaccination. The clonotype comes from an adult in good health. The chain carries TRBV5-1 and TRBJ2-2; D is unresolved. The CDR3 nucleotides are TGCGCCAGCAGCGGAACCGGGGAGCTGTTTTTT. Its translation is CASSGTGELFF.